These 23 T cell receptor beta chains were all obtained from the same sample, sequenced in a study of T cells in Graves' hyperthyroidism and ophthalmopathy. The CDR3 regions of TCR beta were amplified from RNA transcripts. Initially, a first-round RT-PCR of the TCR CDR3 employed the HTBI primer set. TCRdb reanalysed the multiplex PCR reads using MiXCR and keeps one entry per CDR3 protein. This table holds approximately 600,000 distinct CDR3 sequences, over 12% found once. The sample taken for sequencing was blood. Every receptor here comes from a woman younger than 35 with Graves' ophthalmopathy.

The chain combines TRBV6-2 or TRBV6-3 with TRBJ2-7; no definite D call. This CDR3 comprises 15 residues. Trimming cost V 7 bases and J 0 bases, with 16 bases left between them. In germline, CDR1 is MNHEY, CDR2 SVGEGT. The chain's CDR3 is CASTDVMGPSYEQYF. As DNA, the CDR3 is TGTGCCAGCACCGACGTCATGGGTCCCTCCTACGAGCAGTACTTC.

This clonotype was seen ten or more times. The chain links TRBV2 to TRBJ1-4, with 9 bases identical to TRBD1. CDR1 is SNHLY, CDR2 FYNNEI, per germline. The CDR3 is 14 residues long. The V and J ends lost 5 bases and 8 bases, in that order; junction bases with no gene match: 6. This CDR3 is CASSTRQGDEKLFF. CDR3 in DNA: TGTGCCAGCAGTACGCGACAGGGGGACGAAAAACTGTTTTTT.

This clonotype was seen ten or more times. V is TRBV20-1 and J is TRBJ1-1; 11 nucleotides line up with TRBD1. V trimming: 0 bases; J trimming: 1 base; junction bases outside the gene matches: 16. This CDR3 has 20 residues. The germline CDR1 and CDR2 sequences are DFQATT and SNEGSKA (reference sequence). The CDR3 DNA follows: TGCAGTGCTAGAGACCTCACGGACAGGGGGCCAGCTACAAAGAACACTGAAGCTTTCTTT. Its protein product is CSARDLTDRGPATKNTEAFF.

This clonotype occurred a few times. V usage is TRBV6-1 and J usage is TRBJ2-7; possibly TRBD1 or TRBD2 for D (6 bases each). Trimming removed 10 bases from V and 4 bases from J, with 26 bases in between. The CDR3 is 16 amino acids. Germline values: CDR1 MNHNS, CDR2 SASEGT. As DNA, the CDR3 is TGTGCCAACGCCTTAGGCACAGGGCGGGATAGATACGAGCAGTACTTC. Protein: CANALGTGRDRYEQYF.

The J gene is TRBJ2-1, the V gene TRBV5-1; no clear D. From germline, CDR1 is SGHRS and CDR2 YFSETQ. This CDR3 is built from 16 residues. Between the trimmed V and J ends, which lost 0 bases and 0 bases, there was a span of 10 bases. CDR3 loop: CASSLGHSNSYNEQFF. Here the CDR3 DNA reads TGCGCCAGCAGCTTGGGGCACTCCAACTCCTACAATGAGCAGTTCTTC.

This clonotype has only a few counts. The J gene is TRBJ2-2, the V gene TRBV9; D uncertain. CDR1 SGDLS and CDR2 YYNGEE come from the germline V gene. CDR3 length equals 15 residues. Trimming removed 0 bases from V and 0 bases from J, with 6 bases in between. Here the CDR3 DNA reads TGTGCCAGCAGCGTAGTATCCGCGAACACCGGGGAGCTGTTTTTT. As protein: CASSVVSANTGELFF.

This clonotype appeared many times. This chain joins TRBV28 and TRBJ2-5, with 7 bases aligning to TRBD1. Germline V gene lookup returns CDR1 MDHEN and CDR2 SYDVKM. V shed 6 bases, J shed 4 bases, and the junction held 5 bases outside the gene matches. This CDR3 has 13 amino acids. The CDR3: CASSEQGRETQYF. The DNA for the CDR3 is TGTGCCAGCAGCGAACAGGGGCGAGAGACCCAGTACTTC. The full variable domain, rest sourced from reference TRBV28 and TRBJ2-5, is DVKVTQSSRYLVKRTGEKVFLECVQDMDHENMFWYRQDPGLGLRLIYFSYDVKMKEKGDIPEGYSVSREKKERFSLILESASTNQTSMYLCASSEQGRETQYFGPGTRLLVL.

This clonotype has a count of ten or more. This chain connects TRBV7-2 to TRBJ2-7; 7 positions agree with TRBD2. The CDR3 totals 14 residues. CDR1 is SGHTA, CDR2 FQGNSA, per germline. The V and J ends lost 3 bases and 7 bases, in that order; junction bases with no gene match: 9. The CDR3, as DNA: TGTGCCAGCAGCTTTCTAGCGGACCCGGGGGAGCAGTACTTC. Protein sequence: CASSFLADPGEQYF.

This clonotype has a handful of counts. The chain carries TRBV18 and TRBJ2-1; 8 nucleotides line up with TRBD2. Germline CDR1 reads KGHSH; CDR2 reads LQKENI. V dropped 0 bases and J dropped 6; count of bases not matched to a gene: 7. The CDR3 is 16 amino acids. The CDR3 loop is CASSPPFGTSGNEQFF. The CDR3 DNA sequence: TGTGCCAGCTCACCACCTTTTGGAACTAGCGGCAATGAGCAGTTCTTC.

This clonotype was seen many times. V is TRBV11-3 and J is TRBJ2-1; 10 nucleotides match TRBD2. CDR1 and CDR2 (germline): SGHNT, YENEEA. The CDR3 runs 18 residues. V lost 5 bases to trimming and J lost 4 bases; unmatched junction nucleotides: 14. The CDR3 loop reads CASSPEGLAKIYYNEQFF. CDR3 sequence (DNA): TGTGCCAGCAGCCCGGAGGGACTAGCGAAAATTTATTACAATGAGCAGTTCTTC.

V gene TRBV19 combines with J gene TRBJ1-6; D unclear. Trimming cost V 2 bases and J 10 bases, with 6 bases left between them. The CDR3 totals 12 residues. Germline CDR1 and CDR2: LNHDA and SQIVND (reference sequence). The CDR3 DNA sequence: TGTGCCAGTAGTATACTCGGGTCACCCCTCCACTTT. This encodes CASSILGSPLHF. Full variable domain (outside the CDR3, taken from reference TRBV19 and TRBJ1-6): DGGITQSPKYLFRKEGQNVTLSCEQNLNHDAMYWYRQDPGQGLRLIYYSQIVNDFQKGDIAEGYSVSREKKESFPLTVTSAQKNPTAFYLCASSILGSPLHFGNGTRLTVT.

In its sample, this clonotype was seen many times. The V and J genes are TRBV28 and TRBJ1-1; TRBD1 matches at 8 bases. In germline, CDR1 is MDHEN, CDR2 SYDVKM. V lost 2 bases to trimming and J lost 1 base; unmatched junction nucleotides: 3. The CDR3 spans 15 residues. CDR3 in amino acids: CASSLVGTGNTEAFF. In DNA form, the CDR3 reads TGTGCCAGCAGTTTAGTTGGGACAGGGAACACTGAAGCTTTCTTT. Based on the CDR3 plus reference TRBV28 and TRBJ1-1, the full variable domain is DVKVTQSSRYLVKRTGEKVFLECVQDMDHENMFWYRQDPGLGLRLIYFSYDVKMKEKGDIPEGYSVSREKKERFSLILESASTNQTSMYLCASSLVGTGNTEAFFGQGTRLTVV.

Only a few counts were recorded for this clonotype. This sequence joins TRBV6-1 and TRBJ1-3; D not resolved. The CDR3 is made up of 15 amino acids. V lost 6 bases and J lost 2, with 14 bases in between. Germline V CDR1 and CDR2: MNHNS, SASEGT. CDR3 DNA sequence: TGTGCCAGCAGCCCACTCAGAGGGACTGGAAACACCATATATTTT. This encodes CASSPLRGTGNTIYF.

The table lists this clonotype with many counts. This chain uses TRBV2 with TRBJ2-1; 12 nucleotides match TRBD2. CDR1 SNHLY and CDR2 FYNNEI come from the germline V gene. With V trimmed by 6 bases and J by 2 bases, 14 bases remained unmatched. The CDR3 covers 19 residues. The CDR3 DNA reads as TGTGCCAGCAGACCCCGGTGGACTAGCGGGGCTATAACCTACAATGAGCAGTTCTTC. Amino acid sequence: CASRPRWTSGAITYNEQFF.

The V gene is TRBV6-2 or TRBV6-3, the J gene TRBJ1-5, with TRBD1 identical over 9 bases. With V trimmed by 6 bases and J by 3 bases, 9 bases remained unmatched. This CDR3 contains 16 residues. CDR1 and CDR2 (germline): MNHEY, SVGEGT. The CDR3 region is CASRPRRTGDNQPQHF. CDR3 DNA: TGTGCCAGCAGGCCCCGAAGGACAGGGGACAATCAGCCCCAGCATTTT.

The chain employs TRBV7-6 and TRBJ1-3; D is uncertain. Trimming removed 0 bases at V and 2 bases at J, with 14 bases between. CDR1 is SGHVS, CDR2 FNYEAQ, per germline. This CDR3 has 17 amino acids. The CDR3 coding sequence is TGTGCCAGCAGCTTAGCGCATCGGCCGGGTACTGGAAACACCATATATTTT. Its protein is CASSLAHRPGTGNTIYF.

The chain uses TRBV7-2 and TRBJ2-3; TRBD2 aligns across 15 bases. Trimming removed 4 bases from V and 0 bases from J; junction bases left unmatched: 5. The CDR3 extends over 18 amino acids. The germline CDR1 and CDR2 sequences are SGHTA and FQGNSA. The CDR3 is CASSWTSGRAPSTDTQYF. The DNA of the CDR3 is TGTGCCAGCAGCTGGACTAGCGGGAGGGCCCCTAGCACAGATACGCAGTATTTT.

The chain couples TRBV29-1 to TRBJ1-2; 10 bases line up with TRBD1. J gave up 8 bases and V 1 base, and 22 bases lay outside the gene matches. CDR1 is SQVTM and CDR2 is ANQGSEA in the germline V gene. The CDR3 runs to 19 residues. The CDR3 nucleotides are TGCAGCGTTGAAGCAAGCTCACCGGGACAGGGGCTTGAGGCGCAGGGCTACACCTTC. It specifies CSVEASSPGQGLEAQGYTF.

As concerns this clonotype: A read error may account for a junction end that differs from germline. The chain is built from TRBV11-1 and TRBJ1-2; no clear D gene. CDR1 and CDR2 (germline): SGHAT, FQDESV (reference sequence). This CDR3 has 13 residues. The CDR3 here is CARSSSRYYGYTF. Here the CDR3 DNA reads TGTGCCCGCAGCTCTTCTCGGTACTATGGCTACACCTTC.

This clonotype has a count of ten or more. The rearrangement links TRBV25-1 to TRBJ2-1, with 8 bases matching TRBD1. Trimming removed 8 bases from V and 9 bases from J; junction bases left unmatched: 9. The CDR3 has 13 amino acids. Looked up from germline, CDR1 is MGHDK and CDR2 is SYGVNS. CDR3 loop: CASWGTGGTEQFF. Here the CDR3 DNA reads TGTGCCAGCTGGGGTACAGGGGGGACTGAGCAGTTCTTC.

This clonotype was counted many times. This chain joins TRBV27 and TRBJ1-4, with D perhaps TRBD1 (6 bases). The V end lost 2 bases, the J end lost 4 bases, and 20 bases lay between the germline ends. The CDR3 consists of 18 residues. Germline lookup yields CDR1 MNHEY and CDR2 SMNVEV (reference sequence). CDR3 bases: TGTGCCAGCAGTTTAGAGCGATCCGGGACATTGGGTAATGAAAAACTGTTTTTT. Protein sequence: CASSLERSGTLGNEKLFF.

This rearrangement joins TRBV3-1 to TRBJ2-3; D is perhaps TRBD1 or TRBD2 (6 bases each). This CDR3 is 20 amino acids long. Germline CDR1 is LGHDT and CDR2 is YNNKEL (reference sequence). Trimming took 3 bases from V and 1 from J, leaving 26 bases between them. CDR3 residues: CASSHGQRTSSRPCTDTQYF. DNA of the CDR3: TGTGCCAGCAGCCATGGACAGCGTACTAGCTCCCGACCTTGCACAGATACGCAGTATTTT.

In this sample, this clonotype turned up many times. The chain couples TRBV27 to TRBJ2-7, with 10 bases matching TRBD1. The CDR3 sequence is 15 residues long. The germline V gene has CDR1 MNHEY and CDR2 SMNVEV (reference sequence). J lost 7 bases, V lost 0 bases, and 6 bases had no gene match. The CDR3 region is CASSLSGQGIGEQYF. CDR3 nucleotide sequence: TGTGCCAGCAGTTTATCGGGACAGGGGATAGGGGAGCAGTACTTC.